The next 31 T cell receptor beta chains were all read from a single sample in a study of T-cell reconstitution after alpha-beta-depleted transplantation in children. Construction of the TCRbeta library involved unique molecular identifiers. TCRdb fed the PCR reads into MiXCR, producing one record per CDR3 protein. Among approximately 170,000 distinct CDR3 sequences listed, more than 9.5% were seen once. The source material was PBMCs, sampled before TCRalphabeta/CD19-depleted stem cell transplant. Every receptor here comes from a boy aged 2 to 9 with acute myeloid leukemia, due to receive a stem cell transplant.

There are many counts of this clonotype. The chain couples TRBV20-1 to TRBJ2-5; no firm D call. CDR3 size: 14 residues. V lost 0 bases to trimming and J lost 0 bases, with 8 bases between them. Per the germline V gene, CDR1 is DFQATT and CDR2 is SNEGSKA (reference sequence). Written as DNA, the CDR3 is TGCAGTGCTAGAGATAGAAAATACCAAGAGACCCAGTACTTC. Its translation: CSARDRKYQETQYF.

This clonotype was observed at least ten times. DNA for the CDR3: TGCAGTGCCGCCGGGACTTCTACAAACACCGGGGAGCTGTTTTTT. Amino acid sequence: CSAAGTSTNTGELFF. The chain links TRBV20-1 to TRBJ2-2, with a weak D call TRBD2 (6 bases). Germline lookup yields CDR1 DFQATT and CDR2 SNEGSKA (reference sequence). The CDR3 has 15 residues. V shed 6 bases and J shed 2 bases, with 16 bases lying between them.

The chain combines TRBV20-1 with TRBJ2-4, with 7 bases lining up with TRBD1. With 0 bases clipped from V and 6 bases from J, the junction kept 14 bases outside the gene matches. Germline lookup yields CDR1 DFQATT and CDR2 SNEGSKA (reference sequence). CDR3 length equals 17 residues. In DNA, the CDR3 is TGCAGTGCTAGAGATAACCAAATGACAGGGAGACGAAACATTCAGTACTTC. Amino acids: CSARDNQMTGRRNIQYF.

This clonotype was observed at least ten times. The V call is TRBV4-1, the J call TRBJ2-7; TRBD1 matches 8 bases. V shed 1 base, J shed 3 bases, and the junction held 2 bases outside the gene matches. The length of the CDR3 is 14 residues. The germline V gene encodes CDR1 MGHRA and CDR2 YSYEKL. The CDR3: CASSQGQGNYEQYV. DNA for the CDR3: TGCGCCAGCAGCCAAGGACAGGGGAACTACGAGCAGTACGTC.

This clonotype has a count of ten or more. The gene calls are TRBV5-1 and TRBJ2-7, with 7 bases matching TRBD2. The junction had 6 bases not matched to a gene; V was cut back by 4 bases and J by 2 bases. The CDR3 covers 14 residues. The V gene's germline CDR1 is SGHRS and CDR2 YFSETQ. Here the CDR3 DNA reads TGCGCCAGCAGCGAGGCAGGGACTACCTACGAGCAGTACTTC. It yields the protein CASSEAGTTYEQYF.

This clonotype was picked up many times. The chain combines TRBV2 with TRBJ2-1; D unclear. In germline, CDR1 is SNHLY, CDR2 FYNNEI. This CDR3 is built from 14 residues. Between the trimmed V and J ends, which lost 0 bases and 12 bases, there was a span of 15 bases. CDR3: CASSEAAWGIVQFF. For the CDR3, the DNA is TGTGCCAGCAGTGAAGCCGCATGGGGTATCGTGCAGTTCTTC.

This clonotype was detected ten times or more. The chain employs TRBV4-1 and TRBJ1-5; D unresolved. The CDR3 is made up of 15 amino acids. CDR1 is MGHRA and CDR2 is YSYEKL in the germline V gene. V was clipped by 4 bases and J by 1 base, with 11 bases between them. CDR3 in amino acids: CASSLMLWSNQPQHF. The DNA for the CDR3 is TGCGCCAGCAGCCTCATGCTATGGAGCAATCAGCCCCAGCATTTT.

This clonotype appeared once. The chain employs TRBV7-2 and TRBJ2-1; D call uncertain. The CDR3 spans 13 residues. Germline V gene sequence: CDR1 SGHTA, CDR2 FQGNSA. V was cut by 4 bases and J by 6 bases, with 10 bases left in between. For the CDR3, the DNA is TGTGCCAGCAGCTCCGTTTGGCTCAATGAGCAGTTCTTC. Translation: CASSSVWLNEQFF.

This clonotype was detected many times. The CDR3 DNA follows: TGCAGTGCTAGCCGGGACAGTCCTACCTACGAGCAGTACTTC. It is translated as CSASRDSPTYEQYF. V gene TRBV20-1 combines with J gene TRBJ2-7, with 7 bases identical to TRBD1. Germline loops: CDR1 DFQATT, CDR2 SNEGSKA (reference sequence). The CDR3 runs to 14 residues. Trimming at V came to 3 bases and at J to 2 bases, leaving 7 bases not matched to a gene.

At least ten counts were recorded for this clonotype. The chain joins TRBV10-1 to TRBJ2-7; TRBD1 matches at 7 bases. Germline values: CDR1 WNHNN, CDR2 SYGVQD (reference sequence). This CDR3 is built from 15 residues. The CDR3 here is CSSTSRGDRAYEQYV. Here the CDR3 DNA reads TGCTCCAGCACATCAAGGGGAGACAGGGCGTACGAGCAGTACGTC.

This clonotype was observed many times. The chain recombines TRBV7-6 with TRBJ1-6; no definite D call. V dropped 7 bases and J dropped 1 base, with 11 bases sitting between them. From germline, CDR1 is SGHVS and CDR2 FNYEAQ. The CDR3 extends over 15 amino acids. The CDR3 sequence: CASKRETSYNSPLHF. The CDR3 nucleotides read TGTGCCAGCAAGAGGGAAACATCCTATAATTCACCCCTCCACTTT.

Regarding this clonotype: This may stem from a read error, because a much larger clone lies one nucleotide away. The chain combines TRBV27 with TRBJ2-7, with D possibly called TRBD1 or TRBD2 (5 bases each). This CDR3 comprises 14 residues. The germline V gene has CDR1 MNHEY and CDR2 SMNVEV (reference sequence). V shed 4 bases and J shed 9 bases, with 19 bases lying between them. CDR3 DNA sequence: TGTGCCAGCAGTTCCAGCCTTCGGGGCGTCGGGCAGTACTTC. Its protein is CASSSSLRGVGQYF.

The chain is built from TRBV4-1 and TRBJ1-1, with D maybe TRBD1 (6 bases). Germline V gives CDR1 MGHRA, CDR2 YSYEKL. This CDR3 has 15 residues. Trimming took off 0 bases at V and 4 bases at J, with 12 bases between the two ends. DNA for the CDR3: TGCGCCAGCAGCCAAGAGAACAGGGTGGGCACTGAAGCTTTCTTT. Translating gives CASSQENRVGTEAFF.

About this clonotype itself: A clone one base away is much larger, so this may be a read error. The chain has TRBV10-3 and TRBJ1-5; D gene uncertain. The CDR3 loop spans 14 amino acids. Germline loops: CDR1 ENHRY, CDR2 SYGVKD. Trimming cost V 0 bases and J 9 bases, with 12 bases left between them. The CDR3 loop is CAISESNGFRPQHF. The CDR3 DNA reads TGTGCCATCAGTGAGTCGAATGGGTTTCGGCCCCAGCATTTT.

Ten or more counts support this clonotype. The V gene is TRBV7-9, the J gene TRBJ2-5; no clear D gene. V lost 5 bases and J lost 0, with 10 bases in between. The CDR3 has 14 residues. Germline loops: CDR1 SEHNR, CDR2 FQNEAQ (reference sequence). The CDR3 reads CASSPSGYQETQYF. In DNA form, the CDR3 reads TGTGCCAGCAGCCCATCTGGGTACCAAGAGACCCAGTACTTC.

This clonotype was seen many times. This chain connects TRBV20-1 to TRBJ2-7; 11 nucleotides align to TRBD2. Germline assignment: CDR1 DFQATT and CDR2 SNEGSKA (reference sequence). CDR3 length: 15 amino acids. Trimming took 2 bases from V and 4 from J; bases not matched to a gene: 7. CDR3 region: CSARQRGLAAYEQYF. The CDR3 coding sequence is TGCAGTGCTAGACAAAGGGGACTAGCGGCTTACGAGCAGTACTTC.

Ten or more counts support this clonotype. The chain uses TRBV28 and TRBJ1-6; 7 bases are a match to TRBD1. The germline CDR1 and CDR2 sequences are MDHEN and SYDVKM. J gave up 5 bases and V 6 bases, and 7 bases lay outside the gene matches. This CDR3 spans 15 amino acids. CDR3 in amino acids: CASSLTGLNNSPLHF. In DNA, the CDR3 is TGTGCCAGCAGCTTGACAGGGTTAAATAATTCACCCCTCCACTTT.

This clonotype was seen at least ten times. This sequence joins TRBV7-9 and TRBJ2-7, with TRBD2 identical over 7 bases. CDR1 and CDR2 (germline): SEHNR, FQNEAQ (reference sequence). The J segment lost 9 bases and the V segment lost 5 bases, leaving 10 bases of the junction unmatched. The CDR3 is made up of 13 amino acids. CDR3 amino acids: CASSLGGVLGQYF. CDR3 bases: TGTGCCAGCAGCCTTGGGGGGGTCCTCGGGCAGTACTTC.

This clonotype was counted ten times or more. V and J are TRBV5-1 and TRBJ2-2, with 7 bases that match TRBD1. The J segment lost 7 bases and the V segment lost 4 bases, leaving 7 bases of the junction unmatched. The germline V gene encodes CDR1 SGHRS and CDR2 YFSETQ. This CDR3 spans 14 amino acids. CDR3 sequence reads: CASSPGQLFGELFF. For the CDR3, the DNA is TGCGCCAGCAGCCCGGGACAGCTCTTCGGGGAGCTGTTTTTT. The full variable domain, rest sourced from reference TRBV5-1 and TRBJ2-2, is KAGVTQTPRYLIKTRGQQVTLSCSPISGHRSVSWYQQTPGQGLQFLFEYFSETQRNKGNFPGRFSGRQFSNSRSEMNVSTLELGDSALYLCASSPGQLFGELFFGEGSRLTVL.

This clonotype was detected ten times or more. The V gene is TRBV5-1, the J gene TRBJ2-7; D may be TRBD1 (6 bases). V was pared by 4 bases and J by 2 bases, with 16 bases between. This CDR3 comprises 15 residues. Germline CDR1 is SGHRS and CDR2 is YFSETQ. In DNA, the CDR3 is TGCGCCAGCAGCGAGACAGGCCTGGGGCCCTACGAGCAGTACTTC. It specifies CASSETGLGPYEQYF.

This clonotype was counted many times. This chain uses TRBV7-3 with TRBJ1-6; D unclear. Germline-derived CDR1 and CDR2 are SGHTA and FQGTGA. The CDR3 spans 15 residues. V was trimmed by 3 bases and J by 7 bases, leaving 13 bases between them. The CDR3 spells CASSFDGYVNSPLHF. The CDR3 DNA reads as TGTGCCAGCAGCTTCGATGGATATGTGAATTCACCCCTCCACTTT.

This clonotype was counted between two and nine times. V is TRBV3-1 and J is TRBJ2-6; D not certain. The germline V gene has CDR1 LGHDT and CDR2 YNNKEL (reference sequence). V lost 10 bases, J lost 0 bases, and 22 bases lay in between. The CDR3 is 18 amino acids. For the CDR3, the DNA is TGTGCCACCTGCCAAGCGCCCTTTGGTTTCTCTGGGGCCAACGTCCTGACTTTC. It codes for CATCQAPFGFSGANVLTF.

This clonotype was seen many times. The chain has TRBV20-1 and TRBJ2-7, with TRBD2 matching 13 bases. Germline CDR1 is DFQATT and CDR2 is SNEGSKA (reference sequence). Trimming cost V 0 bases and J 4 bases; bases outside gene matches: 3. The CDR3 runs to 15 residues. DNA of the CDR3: TGCAGTGCTAGAGACGGGACTAGCGGGATTTACGAGCAGTACTTC. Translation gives CSARDGTSGIYEQYF.

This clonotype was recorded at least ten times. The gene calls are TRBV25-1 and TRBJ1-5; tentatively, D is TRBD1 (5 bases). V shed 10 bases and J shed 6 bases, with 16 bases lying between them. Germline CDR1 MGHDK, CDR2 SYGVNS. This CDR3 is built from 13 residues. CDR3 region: CATSTAVGQPQHF. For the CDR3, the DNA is TGTGCCACCTCGACAGCTGTTGGTCAGCCCCAGCATTTT.

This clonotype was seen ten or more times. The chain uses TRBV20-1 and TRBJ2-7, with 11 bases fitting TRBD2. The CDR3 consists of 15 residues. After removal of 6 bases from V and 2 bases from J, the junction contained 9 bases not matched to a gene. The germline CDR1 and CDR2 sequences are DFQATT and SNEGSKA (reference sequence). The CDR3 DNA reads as TGCAGTGCGAGGGGGTATAGCGGGAGGGCCTACGAGCAGTACTTC. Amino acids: CSARGYSGRAYEQYF.

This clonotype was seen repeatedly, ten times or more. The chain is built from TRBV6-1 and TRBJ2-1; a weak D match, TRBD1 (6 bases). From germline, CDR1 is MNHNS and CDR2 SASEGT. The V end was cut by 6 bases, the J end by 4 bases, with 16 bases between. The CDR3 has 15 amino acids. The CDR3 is CASRSQGGEYNEQFF. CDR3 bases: TGTGCCAGCAGGTCACAGGGCGGCGAGTACAATGAGCAGTTCTTC.

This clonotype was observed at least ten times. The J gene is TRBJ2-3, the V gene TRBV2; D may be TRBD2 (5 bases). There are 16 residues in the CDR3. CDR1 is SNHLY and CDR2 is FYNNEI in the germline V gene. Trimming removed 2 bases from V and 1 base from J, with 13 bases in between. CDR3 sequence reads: CASSEPEGGGTDTQYF. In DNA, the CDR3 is TGTGCCAGCAGTGAACCTGAAGGAGGCGGCACAGATACGCAGTATTTT.

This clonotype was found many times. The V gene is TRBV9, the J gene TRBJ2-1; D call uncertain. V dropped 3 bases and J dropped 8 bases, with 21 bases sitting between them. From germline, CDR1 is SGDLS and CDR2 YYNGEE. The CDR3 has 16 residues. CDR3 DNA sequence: TGTGCCAGCAGCGGCACAACCGGGCCACCTTCGGATGAGCAGTTCTTC. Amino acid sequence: CASSGTTGPPSDEQFF. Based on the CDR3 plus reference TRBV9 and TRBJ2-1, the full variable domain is DSGVTQTPKHLITATGQRVTLRCSPRSGDLSVYWYQQSLDQGLQFLIQYYNGEERAKGNILERFSAQQFPDLHSELNLSSLELGDSALYFCASSGTTGPPSDEQFFGPGTRLTVL.

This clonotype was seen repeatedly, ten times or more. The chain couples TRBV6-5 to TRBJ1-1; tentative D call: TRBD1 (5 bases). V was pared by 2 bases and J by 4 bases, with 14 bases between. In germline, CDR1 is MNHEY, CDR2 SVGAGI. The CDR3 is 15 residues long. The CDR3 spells CASSYNTGGGTEAFF. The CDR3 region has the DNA TGTGCCAGCAGTTACAACACCGGGGGGGGCACTGAAGCTTTCTTT.

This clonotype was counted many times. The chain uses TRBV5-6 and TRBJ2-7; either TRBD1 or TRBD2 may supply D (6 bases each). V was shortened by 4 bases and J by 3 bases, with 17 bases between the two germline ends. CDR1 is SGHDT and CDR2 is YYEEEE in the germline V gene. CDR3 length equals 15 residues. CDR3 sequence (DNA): TGTGCCAGCAGCCGATTCGGGGGCGAAGACTACGAGCAGTACTTC. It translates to CASSRFGGEDYEQYF.

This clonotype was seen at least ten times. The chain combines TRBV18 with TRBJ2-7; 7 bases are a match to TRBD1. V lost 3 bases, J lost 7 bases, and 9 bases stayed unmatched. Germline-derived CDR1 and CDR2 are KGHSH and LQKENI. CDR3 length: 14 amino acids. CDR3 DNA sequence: TGTGCCAGCTCACCGTTCATCACAGGGGATGAGCAGTACTTC. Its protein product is CASSPFITGDEQYF.